The TCR beta chain under discussion was sequenced for a study of T cell clones after liver transplantation. Clones were read by immunoSEQ multiplex PCR, and TCRdb kept only the in-frame ones, dropping some. The data hold 20,000 to 25,000 clones, with approximately 84% observed a single time. V shed 3 bases and J shed 0 bases, with 8 bases lying between them. CDR1 is SGHDT and CDR2 is YYEEEE in the germline V gene. This CDR3 comprises 14 residues. Sequenced here: CD8+ T cells from blood, sampled approximately 54 months after liver transplant. This TCR derives from a human patient who received a liver transplant. Some T cells may be supplied by the graft donor. The rearrangement links TRBV5-6 to TRBJ2-3; D possibly corresponds to TRBD2 (5 bases). CDR3 DNA: TGTGCCAGCAGCTCGGGGAGTAGCACAGATACGCAGTATTTT. Its translation is CASSSGSSTDTQYF.